This TCR beta chain is from a study of T cells in Graves' hyperthyroidism and ophthalmopathy. This clonotype was recorded many times. Diagnoses were made from clinical symptoms, serum measures (thyroxine and TRAb), thyroid ultrasound and orbital computed tomography. J was trimmed by 8 bases and V by 6 bases; bases with no gene match: 7. This CDR3 spans 13 amino acids. What was amplified from RNA transcripts were TCR beta CDR3 regions. The TCR CDR3 first-round RT-PCR relied on the HTBI primer set. TCRdb processed the multiplex PCR reads anew with MiXCR; each CDR3 protein has one entry. This sample has under 450,000 distinct CDR3 sequences, with about a sixth found just once.

V gene TRBV12-3 or TRBV12-4 combines with J gene TRBJ2-1, with TRBD1 matching over 7 bases. Material: blood. This sequence was found in a woman in her 30s with Graves' hyperthyroidism that later progressed to Graves' ophthalmopathy. Here the CDR3 DNA reads TGTGCCAGCAGGAACACAGGGGTCCATGAGCAGTTCTTC. It translates to CASRNTGVHEQFF.